These 20 T cell receptor beta chains came from one sample sequenced in a study of T cell clonality in common variable immunodeficiency. Generated by immunoSEQ multiplex PCR, the TCRdb table keeps only in-frame clones and is missing some. The record shows fewer than 40,000 clones for this sample, with no singletons present. The sample comprised peripheral blood mononuclear cells. These receptors came from a person between 18 and 75 years old in good health.

This clone was found many times. Read sequence stops 3 residues before the CDR3 end, and the germline J gene provides the missing end. V usage is TRBV29-1 and J usage is TRBJ1-2; the D is unclear. This CDR3 is 14 amino acids long. From germline, CDR1 is SQVTM and CDR2 ANQGSEA. CDR3 residues: CSVFSGETYNDYTF. The CDR3 bases that were read are TGCAGCGTTTTCAGCGGGGAGACTTACAATGAC. The entire variable domain, with the rest obtained from reference TRBV29-1 and TRBJ1-2, is as follows: SAVISQKPSRDICQRGTSLTIQCQVDSQVTMMFWYRQQPGQSLTLIATANQGSEATYESGFVIDKFPISRPNLTFSTLTVSNMSPEDSSIYLCSVFSGETYNDYTFGSGTRLTVV.

This clone was observed a few times. CDR3: CASSFGQGGTTNEKLFF. The sequenced part of the CDR3 DNA is TGCGCCAGCAGCTTCGGACAGGGTGGGACAACTAATGAAAAG. The chain links TRBV5-1 to TRBJ2-2, with 8 positions matching TRBD1. The sequenced fragment ends 3 residues before the CDR3 boundary, so the rest is inferred from the germline J gene. Per germline, CDR1 SGHRS and CDR2 YFSETQ. The CDR3 covers 17 residues. Drawing the rest from reference TRBV5-1 and TRBJ2-2, the complete variable domain is KAGVTQTPRYLIKTRGQQVTLSCSPISGHRSVSWYQQTPGQGLQFLFEYFSETQRNKGNFPGRFSGRQFSNSRSEMNVSTLELGDSALYLCASSFGQGGTTNEKLFFGEGSRLTVL.

This clone was observed many times. CDR3 bases read: TGTGCCAGCAGCGAGGGACAGCAAGAGACC. Translated, it gives CASSEGQQET. The whole CDR3 protein is CASSEGQQETQYF. The chain carries TRBV7-3 and TRBJ2-5; 7 positions match TRBD1. The read terminates 3 residues ahead of where the CDR3 ends, so the germline J gene completes it. V lost 5 bases and J lost 2; bases outside the gene matches: 2. CDR1 is SGHTA, CDR2 FQGTGA, per germline. The CDR3 has 13 amino acids.

This clone was counted many times. With the read ending 3 residues before the CDR3 end, the germline J gene is used to fill in that end. This chain links TRBV5-6 with TRBJ1-2; no clear D gene. The CDR3 covers 15 residues. Trimming cost V 1 base and J 4 bases, with 14 bases left between them. Germline V CDR1 and CDR2: SGHDT, YYEEEE. Here the CDR3 reads CASSLWVYSFYGYTF. Incomplete CDR3 DNA: TGTGCCAGCAGCTTGTGGGTATACAGCTTCTATGGC.

This clone was counted at least ten times. The read is 3 residues too short to cover the CDR3 end, so that end is filled in from the germline J gene. V and J are TRBV20-1 and TRBJ1-4, with 8 bases aligning to TRBD1. The trim removed 0 bases at V and 7 bases at J, leaving 13 bases unmatched. CDR1 and CDR2 (germline): DFQATT, SNEGSKA (reference sequence). The CDR3 loop spans 17 amino acids. The sequenced CDR3 bases are TGCAGTGCTAGAGAATTTTTAGTCAGGGGGCGAGGTGAAAAA. This translates into CSAREFLVRGRGEK. The CDR3 in full is CSAREFLVRGRGEKLFF.

This clone appeared many times. From the germline J gene comes the end of the CDR3, since the read stops 3 residues before it. The V call is TRBV18, the J call TRBJ2-2, with TRBD1 matching over 10 bases. The CDR3 spans 16 residues. V gave up 2 bases and J gave up 7 bases; unmatched junction bases: 7. CDR1 KGHSH and CDR2 LQKENI come from the germline V gene. This CDR3 reads CASSPTGTGAGGELFF. Incomplete CDR3 DNA: TGTGCCAGCTCACCAACCGGGACAGGGGCTGGCGGGGAG.

The table lists this clone with many counts. The read ends 3 residues early relative to the CDR3; the germline J gene fills the gap. V usage is TRBV7-2 and J usage is TRBJ1-1; D is ambiguous. The length of the CDR3 is 13 residues. Germline CDR1 SGHTA, CDR2 FQGNSA. CDR3 loop: CASSLGQINEAFF. The sequenced CDR3 bases are TGTGCCAGCAGCTTAGGGCAGATCAACGAA.

This clone was counted ten times or more. Sequencing ends 3 residues short of the CDR3 end; the germline J gene provides the rest. This chain connects TRBV5-6 to TRBJ2-5; D is perhaps TRBD2 (5 bases). The CDR3 consists of 14 residues. Between the trimmed V and J ends, which lost 1 base and 5 bases, there was a span of 12 bases. Germline V gene sequence: CDR1 SGHDT, CDR2 YYEEEE. CDR3 sequence reads: CASSLKSGVETQYF. Partial CDR3 DNA: TGTGCCAGCAGCTTGAAATCCGGGGTGGAGACC.

This clone showed up many times. Partial CDR3 DNA: TGTGCCAGCAGCGACCCGAGGGGAAGGGGTGGC. This sequence encodes CASSDPRGRGG. The full CDR3 protein reads CASSDPRGRGGYTF. The rearrangement joins TRBV5-4 to TRBJ1-2; possible D gene TRBD1, 5 bases. The read terminates 3 residues ahead of where the CDR3 ends, so the germline J gene completes it. Germline assignment: CDR1 SGHNT and CDR2 YYREEE (reference sequence). V was clipped by 4 bases and J by 7 bases, with 17 bases between them. CDR3 length equals 14 residues.

A word on this clone: The CDR3 end is not reached by the read, which stops 3 residues before it; the germline J gene fills it in. The chain links TRBV5-1 to TRBJ2-7; possibly TRBD2 for D (6 bases). The germline V and J ends were trimmed by 6 bases and 6 bases, with 16 bases remaining between them. Germline-derived CDR1 and CDR2 are SGHRS and YFSETQ. The CDR3 totals 13 residues. The CDR3 loop is CASTLMFGGEQYF. The CDR3 DNA, read in part, is TGCGCCAGCACCCTCATGTTCGGGGGCGAG.

The table lists this clone with many counts. The read is 3 residues too short to cover the CDR3 end, so that end is filled in from the germline J gene. The chain links TRBV5-1 to TRBJ2-1; 7 bases agree with TRBD2. V trimming: 0 bases; J trimming: 5 bases; junction bases outside the gene matches: 2. The V gene's germline CDR1 is SGHRS and CDR2 YFSETQ. This CDR3 comprises 14 residues. The CDR3 DNA, read in part, is TGCGCCAGCAGCTTGGTTCTAGCGGACAATGAG. It is translated as CASSLVLADNE. The full-length CDR3 reads as CASSLVLADNEQFF.

This clone was seen many times. Here the CDR3 reads CASSLGTGVDTGELFF. The sequenced CDR3 bases are TGCGCCAGCAGCTTGGGGACAGGGGTGGACACCGGGGAG. V is TRBV5-1 and J is TRBJ2-2, with 9 bases aligning to TRBD1. The read ends 3 residues early relative to the CDR3; the germline J gene fills the gap. Germline CDR1 is SGHRS and CDR2 is YFSETQ. The V segment lost 0 bases and the J segment 3 bases; nucleotides outside the gene matches: 3. The length of the CDR3 is 16 residues.

This clone was found many times. CDR3 sequence: CASSFGNRGNTEAFF. CDR3 DNA, as far as it was read: TGCGCCAGCAGCTTCGGTAACAGGGGAAATACTGAA. The chain has TRBV5-1 and TRBJ1-1; 7 nucleotides line up with TRBD1. The CDR3 goes on 3 residues after the read ends, and that part is filled in from the germline J gene. V lost 2 bases and J lost 5; bases outside the gene matches: 9. This CDR3 contains 15 residues. The V gene's germline CDR1 is SGHRS and CDR2 YFSETQ.

Ten or more counts support this clone. The read halts 3 residues ahead of the CDR3 end, with the missing end drawn from the germline J gene. The V gene is TRBV10-3, the J gene TRBJ2-7, with D unclear. CDR3 length equals 14 residues. Between the trimmed V and J ends, which lost 1 base and 5 bases, there was a span of 12 bases. Germline CDR1 ENHRY, CDR2 SYGVKD. Incomplete CDR3 DNA: TGTGCCATCAGTGAGTTGGGCTCAAGCCACGAG. Amino acid sequence: CAISELGSSHE. Given in full, the CDR3 is CAISELGSSHEQYF.

Only a few counts were recorded for this clone. Read sequence stops 3 residues before the CDR3 end, and the germline J gene provides the missing end. The V call is TRBV7-9, the J call TRBJ2-2; 9 nucleotides align to TRBD1. The CDR3 is made up of 15 amino acids. Germline V gene lookup returns CDR1 SEHNR and CDR2 FQNEAQ (reference sequence). This CDR3 reads CASSPWDRAEEKLFF. The CDR3 bases that were read are TGTGCCAGCAGCCCCTGGGACAGGGCTGAAGAAAAG.

This clone was seen many times. The DNA ends 3 residues before the CDR3 does, and the rest of the CDR3 is filled in from the germline J gene. This chain links TRBV9 with TRBJ1-4; D is perhaps TRBD1 (5 bases). Germline V gene data show CDR1 as SGDLS and CDR2 as YYNGEE. CDR3 length: 15 residues. The ends were cut back, 0 bases at V and 8 bases at J, with 14 bases in the middle. The CDR3 loop reads CASSVVGGEGEKLFF. The covered CDR3 bases are TGTGCCAGCAGCGTAGTAGGAGGGGAAGGAGAAAAA.

This clone has ten or more counts. The read terminates 3 residues before the CDR3 end, so the remaining end is supplied by the germline J gene. This chain links TRBV20-1 with TRBJ1-5; D is unclear. Trimming took off 5 bases at V and 4 bases at J, with 9 bases between the two ends. The length of the CDR3 is 12 residues. The germline CDR1 and CDR2 sequences are DFQATT and SNEGSKA (reference sequence). This CDR3 is CSAHTANQPQHF. The CDR3 bases that were read are TGCAGTGCTCATACAGCTAATCAGCCC.

This clone was counted many times. Coverage ceases 3 residues before the CDR3 finishes, and the germline J gene fills in the end. This chain connects TRBV7-9 to TRBJ1-3; D is undetermined. The CDR3 covers 13 residues. Trimming shortened V by 5 bases and J by 2 bases, and 7 bases separated the two germline ends. Germline V gene sequence: CDR1 SEHNR, CDR2 FQNEAQ (reference sequence). CDR3 DNA (partial): TGTGCCAGCAGCCGGGGTACTGGAAACACC. Translating it yields CASSRGTGNT. The whole CDR3 reads CASSRGTGNTIYF.

This clone showed up just a few times. The observed sequence ends 3 residues before the CDR3 terminus, with the missing tail filled in from the germline J gene. J is TRBJ1-2 and V is TRBV6-2 or TRBV6-3, with a possible D match to TRBD1 (6 bases). This CDR3 contains 15 residues. CDR1 MNHEY and CDR2 SVGEGT come from the germline V gene. The CDR3 loop is CASKVAGGPGNDYTF. The sequenced part of the CDR3 DNA is TGTGCCAGCAAAGTAGCGGGGGGGCCGGGCAATGAC.

At least ten counts were recorded for this clone. The missing CDR3 end, 3 residues past where the read stops, is filled in from the germline J gene. This rearrangement joins TRBV28 to TRBJ1-4; 9 nucleotides match TRBD1. Germline V gene sequence: CDR1 MDHEN, CDR2 SYDVKM. The CDR3 consists of 16 residues. The CDR3 protein is CASMAGTGSHNSPLFF. The CDR3 DNA, read in part, is TGTGCCAGCATGGCCGGGACAGGGTCCCATAATTCACCA. Full variable domain (remainder filled in from reference TRBV28 and TRBJ1-4): DVKVTQSSRYLVKRTGEKVFLECVQDMDHENMFWYRQDPGLGLRLIYFSYDVKMKEKGDIPEGYSVSREKKERFSLILESASTNQTSMYLCASMAGTGSHNSPLFFGSGTQLSVL.